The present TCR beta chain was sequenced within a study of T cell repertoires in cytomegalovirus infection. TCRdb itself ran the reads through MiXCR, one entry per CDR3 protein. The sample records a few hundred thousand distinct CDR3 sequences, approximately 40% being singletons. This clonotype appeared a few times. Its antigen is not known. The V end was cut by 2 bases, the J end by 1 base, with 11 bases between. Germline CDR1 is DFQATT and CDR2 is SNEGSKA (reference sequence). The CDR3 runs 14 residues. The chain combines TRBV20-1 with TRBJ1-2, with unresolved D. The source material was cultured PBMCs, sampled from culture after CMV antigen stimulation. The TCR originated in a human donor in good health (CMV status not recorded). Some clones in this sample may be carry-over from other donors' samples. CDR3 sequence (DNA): TGCAGTGCTAGACACCCACTCCTTAACTATGGCTACACCTTC. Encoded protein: CSARHPLLNYGYTF.